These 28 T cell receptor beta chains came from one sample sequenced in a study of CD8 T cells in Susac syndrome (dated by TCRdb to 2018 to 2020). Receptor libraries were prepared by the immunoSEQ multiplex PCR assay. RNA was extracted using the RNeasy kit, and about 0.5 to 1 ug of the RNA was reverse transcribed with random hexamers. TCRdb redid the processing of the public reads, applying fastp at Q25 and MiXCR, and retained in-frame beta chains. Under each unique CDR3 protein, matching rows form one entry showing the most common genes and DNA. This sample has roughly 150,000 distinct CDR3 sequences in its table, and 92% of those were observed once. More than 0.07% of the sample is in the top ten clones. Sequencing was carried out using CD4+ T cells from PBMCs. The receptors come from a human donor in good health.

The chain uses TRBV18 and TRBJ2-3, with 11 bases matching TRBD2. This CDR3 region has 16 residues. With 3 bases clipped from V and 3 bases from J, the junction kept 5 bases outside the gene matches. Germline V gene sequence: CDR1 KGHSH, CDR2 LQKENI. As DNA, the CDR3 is TGTGCCAGCTCACCGGGAACTAGCGGGAGTACAGATACGCAGTATTTT. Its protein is CASSPGTSGSTDTQYF.

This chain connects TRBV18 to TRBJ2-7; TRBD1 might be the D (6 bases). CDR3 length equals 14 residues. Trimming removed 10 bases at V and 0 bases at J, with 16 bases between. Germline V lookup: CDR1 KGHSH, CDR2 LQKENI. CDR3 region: CATTGTQSSYEQYF. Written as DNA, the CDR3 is TGTGCCACCACCGGGACACAGAGCTCCTACGAGCAGTACTTC.

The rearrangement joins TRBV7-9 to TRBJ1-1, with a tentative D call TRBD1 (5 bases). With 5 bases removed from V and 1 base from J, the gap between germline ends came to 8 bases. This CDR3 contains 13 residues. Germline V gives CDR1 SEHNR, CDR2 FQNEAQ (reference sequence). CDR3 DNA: TGTGCCAGCAGCAAGACAGAGAACACTGAAGCTTTCTTT. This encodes CASSKTENTEAFF.

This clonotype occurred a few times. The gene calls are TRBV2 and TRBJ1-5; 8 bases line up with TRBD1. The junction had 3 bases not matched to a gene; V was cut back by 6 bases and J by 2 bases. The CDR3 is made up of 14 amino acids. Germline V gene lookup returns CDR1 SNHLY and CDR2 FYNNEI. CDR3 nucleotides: TGTGCCAGCAGGGACAGGGTTGGCAATCAGCCCCAGCATTTT. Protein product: CASRDRVGNQPQHF.

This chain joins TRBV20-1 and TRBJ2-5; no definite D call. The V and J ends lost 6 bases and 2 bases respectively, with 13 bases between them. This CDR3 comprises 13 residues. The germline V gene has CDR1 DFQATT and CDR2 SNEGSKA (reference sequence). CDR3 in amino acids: CSAVRAEQETQYF. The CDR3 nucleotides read TGCAGTGCAGTCCGGGCAGAACAAGAGACCCAGTACTTC.

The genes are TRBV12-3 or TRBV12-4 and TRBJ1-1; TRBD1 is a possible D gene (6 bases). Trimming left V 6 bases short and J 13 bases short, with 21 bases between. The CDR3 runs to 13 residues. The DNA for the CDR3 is TGTGCCAGCAGCCCTAACCGACAGGTTGGAGGTTTCTTT. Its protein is CASSPNRQVGGFF.

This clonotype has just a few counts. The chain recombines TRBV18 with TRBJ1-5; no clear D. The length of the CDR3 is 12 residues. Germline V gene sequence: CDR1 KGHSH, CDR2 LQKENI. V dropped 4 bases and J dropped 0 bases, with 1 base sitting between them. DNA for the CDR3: TGTGCCAGCTCACTTAGCAATCAGCCCCAGCATTTT. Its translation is CASSLSNQPQHF.

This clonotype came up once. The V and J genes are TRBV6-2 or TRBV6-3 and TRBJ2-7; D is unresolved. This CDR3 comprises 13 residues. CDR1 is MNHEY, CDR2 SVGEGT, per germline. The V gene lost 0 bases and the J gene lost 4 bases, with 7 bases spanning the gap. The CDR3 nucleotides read TGTGCCAGCAGTTACTCAAAGGGTTACGAGCAGTACTTC. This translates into CASSYSKGYEQYF.

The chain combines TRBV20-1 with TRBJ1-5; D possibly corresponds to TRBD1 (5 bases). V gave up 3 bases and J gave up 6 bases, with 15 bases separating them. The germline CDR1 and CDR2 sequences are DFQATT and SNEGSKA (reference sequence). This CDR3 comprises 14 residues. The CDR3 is CSAREGTVRQPQHF. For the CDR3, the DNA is TGCAGTGCTAGGGAGGGGACGGTCCGTCAGCCCCAGCATTTT.

The CDR3 nucleotides read TGCAGCGTTGAAGGGCCAGGAGGCTATGGCTACACCTTC. This codes for CSVEGPGGYGYTF. This sequence joins TRBV29-1 and TRBJ1-2; no reliable D call. V was trimmed by 1 base and J by 4 bases, leaving 10 bases between them. Germline lookup yields CDR1 SQVTM and CDR2 ANQGSEA. This CDR3 contains 13 residues.

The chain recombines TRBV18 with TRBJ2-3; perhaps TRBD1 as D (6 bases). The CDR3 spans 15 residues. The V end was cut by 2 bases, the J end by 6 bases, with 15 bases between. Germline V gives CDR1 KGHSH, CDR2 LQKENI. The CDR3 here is CASSPVTGYSDTQYF. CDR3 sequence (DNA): TGTGCCAGCTCACCAGTTACAGGGTATTCGGATACGCAGTATTTT.

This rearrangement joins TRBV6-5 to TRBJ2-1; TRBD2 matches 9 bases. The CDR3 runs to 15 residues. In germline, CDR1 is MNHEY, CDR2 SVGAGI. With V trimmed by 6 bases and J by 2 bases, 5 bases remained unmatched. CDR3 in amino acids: CASSPSGKPYNEQFF. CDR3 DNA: TGTGCCAGCAGCCCTAGCGGGAAGCCCTACAATGAGCAGTTCTTC.

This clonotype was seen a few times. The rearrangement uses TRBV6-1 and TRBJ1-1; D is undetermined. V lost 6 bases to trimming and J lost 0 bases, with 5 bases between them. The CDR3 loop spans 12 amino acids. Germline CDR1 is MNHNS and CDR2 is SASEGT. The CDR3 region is CASSRLNTEAFF. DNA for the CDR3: TGTGCCAGCAGCAGACTGAACACTGAAGCTTTCTTT.

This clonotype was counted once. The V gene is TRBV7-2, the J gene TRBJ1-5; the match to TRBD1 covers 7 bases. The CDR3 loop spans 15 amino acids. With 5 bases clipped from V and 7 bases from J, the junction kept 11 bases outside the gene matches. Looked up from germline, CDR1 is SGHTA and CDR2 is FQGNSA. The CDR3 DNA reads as TGTGCCAGCAGCCCCCTGACAGGGAATGGCCAGCCCCAGCATTTT. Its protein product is CASSPLTGNGQPQHF.

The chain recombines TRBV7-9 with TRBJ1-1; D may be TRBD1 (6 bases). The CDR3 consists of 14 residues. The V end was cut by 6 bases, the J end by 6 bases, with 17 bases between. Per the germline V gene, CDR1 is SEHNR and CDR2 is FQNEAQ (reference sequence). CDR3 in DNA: TGTGCCAGCAGGTTACAGGGAGGCGGATCTGAAGCTTTCTTT. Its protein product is CASRLQGGGSEAFF.

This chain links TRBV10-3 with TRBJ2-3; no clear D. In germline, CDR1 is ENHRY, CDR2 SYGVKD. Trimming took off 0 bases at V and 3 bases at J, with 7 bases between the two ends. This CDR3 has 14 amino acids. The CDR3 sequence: CAISESQYTDTQYF. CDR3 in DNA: TGTGCCATCAGTGAGTCACAGTATACAGATACGCAGTATTTT.

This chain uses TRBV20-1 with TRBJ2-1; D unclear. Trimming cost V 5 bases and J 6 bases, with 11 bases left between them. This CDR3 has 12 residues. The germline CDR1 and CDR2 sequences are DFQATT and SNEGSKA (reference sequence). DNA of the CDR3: TGCAGTGCTCCTGGTTCGCGCAATGAGCAGTTCTTC. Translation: CSAPGSRNEQFF.

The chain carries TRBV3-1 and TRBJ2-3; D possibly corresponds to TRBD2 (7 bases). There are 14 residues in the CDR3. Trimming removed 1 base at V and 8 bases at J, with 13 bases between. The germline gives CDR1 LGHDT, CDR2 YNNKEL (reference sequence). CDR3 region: CASSQGQAGVTQYF. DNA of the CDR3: TGTGCCAGCAGCCAAGGACAGGCGGGGGTTACGCAGTATTTT.

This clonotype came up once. The CDR3 coding sequence is TGCGCCAGCAGCTCGCCCGCATCCTACGAGCAGTACTTC. Amino acids: CASSSPASYEQYF. V and J are TRBV5-1 and TRBJ2-7; D not certain. There are 13 residues in the CDR3. Looked up from germline, CDR1 is SGHRS and CDR2 is YFSETQ. Trimming removed 3 bases from V and 1 base from J, with 8 bases in between.

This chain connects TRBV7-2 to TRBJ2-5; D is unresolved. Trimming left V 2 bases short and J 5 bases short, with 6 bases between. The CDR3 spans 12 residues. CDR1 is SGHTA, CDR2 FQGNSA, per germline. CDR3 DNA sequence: TGTGCCAGCAGCTTAATGAGGGAGACCCAGTACTTC. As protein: CASSLMRETQYF.

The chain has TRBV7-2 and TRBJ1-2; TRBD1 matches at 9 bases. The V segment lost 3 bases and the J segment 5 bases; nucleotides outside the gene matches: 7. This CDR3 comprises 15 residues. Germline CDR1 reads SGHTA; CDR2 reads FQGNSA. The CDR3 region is CASSLTGGMGYGYTF. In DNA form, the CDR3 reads TGTGCCAGCAGCTTGACAGGGGGGATGGGGTATGGCTACACCTTC.

The CDR3 region has the DNA TGTGCCAGCAGCCATACCGGACTGCCGGACTACGAGCAGTACTTC. Residues: CASSHTGLPDYEQYF. This chain joins TRBV3-1 and TRBJ2-7; a possible D gene is TRBD2 (5 bases). Germline loops: CDR1 LGHDT, CDR2 YNNKEL (reference sequence). The CDR3 loop spans 15 amino acids. V lost 3 bases, J lost 3 bases, and 15 bases lay in between.

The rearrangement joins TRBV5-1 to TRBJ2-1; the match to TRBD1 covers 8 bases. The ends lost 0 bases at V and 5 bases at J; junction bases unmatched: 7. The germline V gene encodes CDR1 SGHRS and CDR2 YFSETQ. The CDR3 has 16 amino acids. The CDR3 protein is CASSLVGQGRDNEQFF. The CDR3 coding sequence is TGCGCCAGCAGCTTGGTAGGACAGGGAAGAGACAATGAGCAGTTCTTC. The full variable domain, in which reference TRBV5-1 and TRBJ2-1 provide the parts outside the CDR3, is KAGVTQTPRYLIKTRGQQVTLSCSPISGHRSVSWYQQTPGQGLQFLFEYFSETQRNKGNFPGRFSGRQFSNSRSEMNVSTLELGDSALYLCASSLVGQGRDNEQFFGPGTRLTVL.

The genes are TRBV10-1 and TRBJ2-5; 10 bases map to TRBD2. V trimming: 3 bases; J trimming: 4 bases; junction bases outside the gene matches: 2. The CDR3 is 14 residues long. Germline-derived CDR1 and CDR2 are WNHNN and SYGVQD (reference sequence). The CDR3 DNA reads TGCGCCAGCAGTGATGGGACTAGCGTAGAGACCCAGTACTTC. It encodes CASSDGTSVETQYF.

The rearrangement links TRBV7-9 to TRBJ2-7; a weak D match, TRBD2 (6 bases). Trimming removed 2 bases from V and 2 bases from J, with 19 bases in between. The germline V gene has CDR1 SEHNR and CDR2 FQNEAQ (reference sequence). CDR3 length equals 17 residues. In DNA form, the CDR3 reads TGTGCCAGCAGCTTATTCCCTCCGGGGAGGATTCCCTACGAGCAGTACTTC. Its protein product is CASSLFPPGRIPYEQYF. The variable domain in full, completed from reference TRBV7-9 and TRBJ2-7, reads DTGVSQNPRHKITKRGQNVTFRCDPISEHNRLYWYRQTLGQGPEFLTYFQNEAQLEKSRLLSDRFSAERPKGSFSTLEIQRTEQGDSAMYLCASSLFPPGRIPYEQYFGPGTRLTVT.

The CDR3 DNA is TGTGCCAGCAACCGAGGTTCAGGAGAGACCCAGTACTTC. It translates to CASNRGSGETQYF. The chain combines TRBV12-3 or TRBV12-4 with TRBJ2-5; no reliable D call. Between the trimmed V and J ends, which lost 7 bases and 4 bases, there was a span of 13 bases. The CDR3 consists of 13 residues.

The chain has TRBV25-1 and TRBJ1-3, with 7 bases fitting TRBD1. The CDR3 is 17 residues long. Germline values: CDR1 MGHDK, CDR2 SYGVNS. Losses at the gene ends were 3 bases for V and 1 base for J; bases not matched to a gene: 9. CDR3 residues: CASSDPRTGQSGNTIYF. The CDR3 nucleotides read TGTGCCAGCAGTGACCCCCGGACAGGACAATCTGGAAACACCATATATTTT.

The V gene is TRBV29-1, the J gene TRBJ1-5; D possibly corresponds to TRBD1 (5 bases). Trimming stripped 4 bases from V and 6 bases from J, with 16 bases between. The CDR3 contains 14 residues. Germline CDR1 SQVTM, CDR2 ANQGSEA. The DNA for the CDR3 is TGCAGCGTTGGGTCCTTGAGTCAGGGTCAGCCCCAGCATTTT. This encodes CSVGSLSQGQPQHF.